This T cell receptor (beta chain) was captured by sequencing in a study of identical twins. This clonotype was detected a few times. Its matching antigen is unknown. cDNA molecules carried unique molecular identifiers, and template switching added a universal primer site. MiXCR was run by TCRdb on the 5' RACE reads, yielding one entry per CDR3 protein. The sample consists of 1.5 million to 2 million distinct CDR3 sequences, under 35% of them appearing once. Study-level points and caveats: The abundant beta clonotypes from cord blood had fewer insertions, and memory repertoires had none of this. Out-of-frame alpha sequences shared between twins exhibited an excess of low generation probability. The degree of excess twin sharing was weaker in beta out-of-frame sequences.

This CDR3 has 15 residues. The V gene's germline CDR1 is LNHNV and CDR2 YYDKDF (reference sequence). V shed 3 bases, J shed 5 bases, and the junction held 8 bases outside the gene matches. The specimen was cord blood. This sequence originates from a newborn girl in good health. The chain combines TRBV15 with TRBJ1-1, with 8 bases that match TRBD1. CDR3 sequence: CATSSRGPIKTEAFF. CDR3 DNA sequence: TGTGCCACCAGCAGCAGGGGGCCCATCAAGACTGAAGCTTTCTTT.